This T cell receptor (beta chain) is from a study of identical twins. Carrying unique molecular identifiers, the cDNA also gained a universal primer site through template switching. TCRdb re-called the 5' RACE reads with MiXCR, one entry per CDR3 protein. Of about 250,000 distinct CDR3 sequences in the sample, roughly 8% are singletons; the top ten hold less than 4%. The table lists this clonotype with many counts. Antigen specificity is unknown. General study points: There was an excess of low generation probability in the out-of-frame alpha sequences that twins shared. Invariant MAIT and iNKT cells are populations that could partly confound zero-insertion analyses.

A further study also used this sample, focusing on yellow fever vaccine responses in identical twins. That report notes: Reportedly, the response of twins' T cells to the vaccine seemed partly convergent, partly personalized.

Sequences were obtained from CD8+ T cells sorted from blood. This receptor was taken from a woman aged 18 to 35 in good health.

CDR3 in amino acids: CASVPQPGQGNSEAFF. CDR3 DNA sequence: TGTGCCAGCGTACCTCAGCCGGGACAGGGTAATTCTGAAGCTTTCTTT. The V and J genes are TRBV12-3 or TRBV12-4 and TRBJ1-1; 9 bases fit TRBD1. The CDR3 totals 16 residues. V was clipped by 8 bases and J by 6 bases; unmatched bases: 16.